A selection of T cell receptor beta chains follows, all from one sample in a study of T cells in Graves' hyperthyroidism and ophthalmopathy. MiXCR, applied by TCRdb to the multiplex PCR reads, yields one record per CDR3 protein. The repertoire holds about 510,000 distinct CDR3 sequences, with 13% to 15% as singletons. Sequencing was performed on blood. The receptors were sampled from a woman aged 40 to 55 with Graves' hyperthyroidism. Each CDR3 is given with its conserved first and last residue. The D gene is left open where the match is weak. A row's size may be missing; if present it is once, few, many or a size class.

cdr3_nt,cdr3_aa,j_call,v_call,clone_size,d_call
TGTGCCAGCAGGGCCACAGGGGGCCAAAATCAGCCCCAGCATTTT,CASRATGGQNQPQHF,TRBJ1-5,TRBV12-3/TRBV12-4,many,TRBD1
TGCGCCAGCGGGGGAGGGGCGATCCAAGAGACCCAGTACTTC,CASGGGAIQETQYF,TRBJ2-5,TRBV5-1,few,TRBD2
TGTGCCAGCAGTTTCCGGGAGCGAACCTACGAGCAGTACTTC,CASSFRERTYEQYF,TRBJ2-7,TRBV28,many,NA
TGTGCCAGTAGTCCAATGGTGACTAGCGGCTACAATGAGCAGTTCTTC,CASSPMVTSGYNEQFF,TRBJ2-1,TRBV19,NA,TRBD2
TGCGCCAGCAGCCAAGATCCGTTGGGCTACAATGAGCAGTTCTTC,CASSQDPLGYNEQFF,TRBJ2-1,TRBV4-1,few,NA
TGTGCCAGCAGGAAACGGCTAGCGGAAGCCGATACGCAGTATTTT,CASRKRLAEADTQYF,TRBJ2-3,TRBV2,NA,TRBD2
TGTGCCAGCAGCTTAGTTCGGGGGGGCGAAACTAATGAAAAACTGTTTTTT,CASSLVRGGETNEKLFF,TRBJ1-4,TRBV7-2,many,NA
TGTGCCAGCAGCGGCGAAGGGAGAGATACGCAGTATTTT,CASSGEGRDTQYF,TRBJ2-3,TRBV9,NA,NA
TGTGCCTGGAGGGGGAGGTCCACCGGGGAGCTGTTTTTT,CAWRGRSTGELFF,TRBJ2-2,TRBV30,many,NA
TGTGCCAGCACCGGGACAGGGGGAGATACGCAGTATTTT,CASTGTGGDTQYF,TRBJ2-3,TRBV2,many,TRBD1